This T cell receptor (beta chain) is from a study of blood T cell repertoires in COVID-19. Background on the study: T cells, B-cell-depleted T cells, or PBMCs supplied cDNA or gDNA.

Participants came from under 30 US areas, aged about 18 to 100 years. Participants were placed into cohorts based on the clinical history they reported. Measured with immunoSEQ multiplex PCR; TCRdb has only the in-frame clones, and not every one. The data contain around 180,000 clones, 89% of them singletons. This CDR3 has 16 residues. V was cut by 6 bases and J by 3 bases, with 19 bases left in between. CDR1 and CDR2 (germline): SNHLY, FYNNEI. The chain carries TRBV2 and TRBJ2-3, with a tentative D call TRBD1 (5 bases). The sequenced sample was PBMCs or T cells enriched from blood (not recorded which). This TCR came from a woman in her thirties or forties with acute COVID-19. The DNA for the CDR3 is TGTGCCAGCAGCGTTGGTGATCAGGGCGGAACAGATACGCAGTATTTT. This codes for CASSVGDQGGTDTQYF.